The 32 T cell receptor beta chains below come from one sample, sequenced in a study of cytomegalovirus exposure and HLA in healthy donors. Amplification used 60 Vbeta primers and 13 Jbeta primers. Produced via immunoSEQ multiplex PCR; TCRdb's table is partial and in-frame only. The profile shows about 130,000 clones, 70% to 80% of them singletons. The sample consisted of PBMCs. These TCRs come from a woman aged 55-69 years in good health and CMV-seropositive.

CDR3 residues: CASSVGRAGTGQETQYF. The CDR3, as DNA: TGTGCCAGCAGCGTTGGACGGGCCGGGACAGGGCAAGAGACCCAGTACTTC. The chain carries TRBV9 and TRBJ2-5, with 9 bases matching TRBD1. CDR1 SGDLS and CDR2 YYNGEE come from the germline V gene. The CDR3 spans 17 residues. With V trimmed by 2 bases and J by 2 bases, 10 bases remained unmatched.

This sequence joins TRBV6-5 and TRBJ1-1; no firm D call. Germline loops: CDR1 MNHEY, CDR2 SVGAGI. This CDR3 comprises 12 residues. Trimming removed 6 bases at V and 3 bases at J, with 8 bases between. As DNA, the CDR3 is TGTGCCAGCAGCTTGACTGACACTGAAGCTTTCTTT. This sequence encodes CASSLTDTEAFF.

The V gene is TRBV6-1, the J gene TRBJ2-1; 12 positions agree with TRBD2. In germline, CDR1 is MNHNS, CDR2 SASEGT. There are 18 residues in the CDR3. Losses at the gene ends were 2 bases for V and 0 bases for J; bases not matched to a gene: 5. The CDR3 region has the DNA TGTGCCAGCAGTGAACACGGGACTAGCGGGTTCTCCTACAATGAGCAGTTCTTC. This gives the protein CASSEHGTSGFSYNEQFF.

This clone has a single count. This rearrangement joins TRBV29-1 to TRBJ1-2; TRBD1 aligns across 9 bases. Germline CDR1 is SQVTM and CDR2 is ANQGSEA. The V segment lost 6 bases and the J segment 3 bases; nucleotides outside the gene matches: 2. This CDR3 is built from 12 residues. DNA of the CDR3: TGCAGCGTACAGGGGGCTCACTATGGCTACACCTTC. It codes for CSVQGAHYGYTF.

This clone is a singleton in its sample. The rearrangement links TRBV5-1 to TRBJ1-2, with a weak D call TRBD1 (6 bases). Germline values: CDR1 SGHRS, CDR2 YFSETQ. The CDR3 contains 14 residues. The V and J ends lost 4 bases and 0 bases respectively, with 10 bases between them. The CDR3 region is CASSMGQSNYGYTF. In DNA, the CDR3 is TGCGCCAGCAGCATGGGACAATCTAACTATGGCTACACCTTC.

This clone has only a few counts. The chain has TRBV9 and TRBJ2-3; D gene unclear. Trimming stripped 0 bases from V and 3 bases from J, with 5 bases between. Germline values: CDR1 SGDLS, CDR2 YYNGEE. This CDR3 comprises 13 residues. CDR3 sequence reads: CASSVVLTDTQYF. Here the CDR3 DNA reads TGTGCCAGCAGCGTAGTCCTGACAGATACGCAGTATTTT.

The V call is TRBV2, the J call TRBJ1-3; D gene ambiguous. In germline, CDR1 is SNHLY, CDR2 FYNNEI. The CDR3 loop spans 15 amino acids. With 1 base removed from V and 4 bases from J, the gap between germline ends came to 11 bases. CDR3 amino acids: CASSEERVRGNTIYF. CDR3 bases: TGTGCCAGCAGTGAAGAGAGGGTGAGAGGAAACACCATATATTTT.

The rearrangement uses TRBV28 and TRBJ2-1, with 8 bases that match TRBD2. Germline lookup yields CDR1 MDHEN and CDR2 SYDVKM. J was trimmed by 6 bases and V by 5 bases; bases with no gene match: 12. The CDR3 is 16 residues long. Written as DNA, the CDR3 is TGTGCCAGCAGTCCCGATTTTGCGGGAGGTGGCAATGAGCAGTTCTTC. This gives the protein CASSPDFAGGGNEQFF.

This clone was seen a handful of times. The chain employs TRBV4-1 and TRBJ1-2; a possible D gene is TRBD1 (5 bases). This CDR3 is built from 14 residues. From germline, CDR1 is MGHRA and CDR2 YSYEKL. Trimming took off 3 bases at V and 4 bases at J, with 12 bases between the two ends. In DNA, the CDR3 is TGCGCCAGCAGCCAGAACCAGGGTCCCTATGGCTACACCTTC. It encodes CASSQNQGPYGYTF.

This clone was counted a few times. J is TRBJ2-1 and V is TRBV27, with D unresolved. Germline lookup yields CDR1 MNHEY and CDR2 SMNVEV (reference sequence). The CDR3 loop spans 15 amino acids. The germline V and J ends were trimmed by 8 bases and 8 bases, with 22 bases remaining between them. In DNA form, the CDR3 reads TGTGCCAGCTCGCCAGACACCCCAAGGTTGGATGAGCAGTTCTTC. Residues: CASSPDTPRLDEQFF.

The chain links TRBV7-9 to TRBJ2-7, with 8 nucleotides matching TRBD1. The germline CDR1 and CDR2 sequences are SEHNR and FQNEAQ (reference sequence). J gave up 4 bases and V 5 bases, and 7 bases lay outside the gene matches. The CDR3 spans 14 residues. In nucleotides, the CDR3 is TGTGCCAGCAGCGTGACAGGGGCAGGGTACGAGCAGTACTTC. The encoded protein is CASSVTGAGYEQYF.

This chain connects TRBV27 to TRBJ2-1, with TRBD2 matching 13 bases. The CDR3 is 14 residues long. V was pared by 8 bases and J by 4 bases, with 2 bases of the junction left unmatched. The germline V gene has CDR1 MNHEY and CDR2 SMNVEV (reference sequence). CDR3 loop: CASWGLAGYNEQFF. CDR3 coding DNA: TGTGCCAGCTGGGGACTAGCGGGATACAATGAGCAGTTCTTC.

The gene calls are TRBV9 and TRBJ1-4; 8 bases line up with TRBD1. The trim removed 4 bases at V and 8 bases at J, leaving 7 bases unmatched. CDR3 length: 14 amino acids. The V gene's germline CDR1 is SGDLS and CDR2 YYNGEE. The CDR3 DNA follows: TGTGCCAGCAGCCCACAGGGGGATAGGGAAAAACTGTTTTTT. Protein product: CASSPQGDREKLFF.

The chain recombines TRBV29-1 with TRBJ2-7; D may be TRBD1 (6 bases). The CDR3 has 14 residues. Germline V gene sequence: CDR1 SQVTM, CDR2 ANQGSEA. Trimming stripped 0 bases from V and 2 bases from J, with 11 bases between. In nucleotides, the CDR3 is TGCAGCGTTGAAGATAACAGGGAACCCTACGAGCAGTACTTC. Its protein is CSVEDNREPYEQYF.

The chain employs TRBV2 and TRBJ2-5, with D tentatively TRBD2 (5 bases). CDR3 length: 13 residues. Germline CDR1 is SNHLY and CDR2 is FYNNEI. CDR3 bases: TGTGCGACCGGTCCCTCATCGGGGGAGACCCAGTACTTC. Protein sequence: CATGPSSGETQYF. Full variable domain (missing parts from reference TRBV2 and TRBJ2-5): EPEVTQTPSHQVTQMGQEVILRCVPISNHLYFYWYRQILGQKVEFLVSFYNNEISEKSEIFDDQFSVERPDGSNFTLKIRSTKLEDSAMYFCATGPSSGETQYFGPGTRLLVL.

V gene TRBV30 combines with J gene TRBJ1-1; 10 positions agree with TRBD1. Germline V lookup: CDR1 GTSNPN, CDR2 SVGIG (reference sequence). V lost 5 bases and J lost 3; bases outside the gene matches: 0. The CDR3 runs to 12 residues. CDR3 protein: CAWGQGDTEAFF. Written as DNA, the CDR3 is TGTGCCTGGGGACAGGGGGACACTGAAGCTTTCTTT.

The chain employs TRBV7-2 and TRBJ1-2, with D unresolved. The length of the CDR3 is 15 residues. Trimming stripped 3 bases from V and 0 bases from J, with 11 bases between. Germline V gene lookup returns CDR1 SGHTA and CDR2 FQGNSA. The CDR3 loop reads CASSFSGGTNYGYTF. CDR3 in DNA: TGTGCCAGCAGCTTCTCGGGAGGGACTAACTATGGCTACACCTTC.

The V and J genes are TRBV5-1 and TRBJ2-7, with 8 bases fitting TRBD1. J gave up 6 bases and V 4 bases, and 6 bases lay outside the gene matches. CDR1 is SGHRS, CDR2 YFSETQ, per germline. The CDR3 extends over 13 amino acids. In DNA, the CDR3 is TGCGCCAGCAGCCGCTACGGACAGGGCGAGCAGTACTTC. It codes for CASSRYGQGEQYF. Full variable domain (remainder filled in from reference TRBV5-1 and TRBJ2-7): KAGVTQTPRYLIKTRGQQVTLSCSPISGHRSVSWYQQTPGQGLQFLFEYFSETQRNKGNFPGRFSGRQFSNSRSEMNVSTLELGDSALYLCASSRYGQGEQYFGPGTRLTVT.

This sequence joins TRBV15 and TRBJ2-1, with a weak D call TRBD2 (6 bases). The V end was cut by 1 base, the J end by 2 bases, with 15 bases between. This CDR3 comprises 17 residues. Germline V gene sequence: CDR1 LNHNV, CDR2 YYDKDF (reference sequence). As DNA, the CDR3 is TGTGCCACCAGCAGAGGTCTGGCGGGAAATCCCTACAATGAGCAGTTCTTC. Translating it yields CATSRGLAGNPYNEQFF.

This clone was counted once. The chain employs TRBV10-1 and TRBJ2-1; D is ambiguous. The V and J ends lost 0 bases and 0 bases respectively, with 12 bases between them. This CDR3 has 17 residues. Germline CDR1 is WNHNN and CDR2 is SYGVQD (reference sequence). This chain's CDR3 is CASSESGSLFSYNEQFF. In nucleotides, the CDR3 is TGCGCCAGCAGTGAGTCAGGTAGCCTGTTCTCCTACAATGAGCAGTTCTTC.

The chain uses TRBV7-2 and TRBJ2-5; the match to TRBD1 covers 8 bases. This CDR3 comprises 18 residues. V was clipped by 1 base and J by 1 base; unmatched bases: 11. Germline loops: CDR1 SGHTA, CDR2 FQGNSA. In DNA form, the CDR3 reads TGTGCCAGCAGCTTAGAGGGGTGGGCAGGGGGCCCCCAAGAGACCCAGTACTTC. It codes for CASSLEGWAGGPQETQYF.

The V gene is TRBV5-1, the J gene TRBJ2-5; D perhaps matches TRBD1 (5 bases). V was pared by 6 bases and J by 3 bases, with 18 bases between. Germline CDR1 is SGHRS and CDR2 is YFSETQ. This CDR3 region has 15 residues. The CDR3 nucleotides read TGCGCCAGCACCCTCGGCGGAACAGGAGAAGAGACCCAGTACTTC. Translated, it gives CASTLGGTGEETQYF.

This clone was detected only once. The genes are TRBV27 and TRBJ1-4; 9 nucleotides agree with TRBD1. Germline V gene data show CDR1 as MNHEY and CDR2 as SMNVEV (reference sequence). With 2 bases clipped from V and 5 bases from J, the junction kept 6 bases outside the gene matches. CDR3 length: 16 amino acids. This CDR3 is CASSLLPGTGNEKLFF. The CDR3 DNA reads TGTGCCAGCAGTTTACTTCCCGGGACAGGGAATGAAAAACTGTTTTTT.

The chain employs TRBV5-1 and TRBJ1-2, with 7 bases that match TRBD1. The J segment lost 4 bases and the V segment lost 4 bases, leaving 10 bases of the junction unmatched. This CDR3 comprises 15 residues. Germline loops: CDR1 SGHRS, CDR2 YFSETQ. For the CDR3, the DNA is TGCGCCAGCAGCGCTTCACAGGGGATAGGCTATGGCTACACCTTC. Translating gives CASSASQGIGYGYTF.

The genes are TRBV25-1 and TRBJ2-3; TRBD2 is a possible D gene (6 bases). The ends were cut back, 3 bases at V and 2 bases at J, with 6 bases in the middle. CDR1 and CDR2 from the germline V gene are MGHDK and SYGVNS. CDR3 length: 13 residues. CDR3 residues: CASSEDYTDTQYF. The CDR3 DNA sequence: TGTGCCAGCAGTGAGGACTACACAGATACGCAGTATTTT. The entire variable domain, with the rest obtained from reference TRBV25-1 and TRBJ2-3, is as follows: EADIYQTPRYLVIGTGKKITLECSQTMGHDKMYWYQQDPGMELHLIHYSYGVNSTEKGDLSSESTVSRIRTEHFPLTLESARPSHTSQYLCASSEDYTDTQYFGPGTRLTVL.

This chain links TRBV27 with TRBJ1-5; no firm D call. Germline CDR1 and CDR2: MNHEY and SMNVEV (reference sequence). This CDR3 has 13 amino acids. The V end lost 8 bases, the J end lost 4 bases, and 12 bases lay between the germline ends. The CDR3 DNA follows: TGTGCCAGCCGCCCTGGTCGGAATCAGCCCCAGCATTTT. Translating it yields CASRPGRNQPQHF.

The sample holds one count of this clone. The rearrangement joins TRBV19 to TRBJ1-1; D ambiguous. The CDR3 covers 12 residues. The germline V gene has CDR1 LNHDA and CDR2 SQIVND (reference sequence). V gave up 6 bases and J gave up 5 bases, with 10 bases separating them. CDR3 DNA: TGTGCCAGTAGCGCTCGCGGGACTGAAGCTTTCTTT. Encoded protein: CASSARGTEAFF.

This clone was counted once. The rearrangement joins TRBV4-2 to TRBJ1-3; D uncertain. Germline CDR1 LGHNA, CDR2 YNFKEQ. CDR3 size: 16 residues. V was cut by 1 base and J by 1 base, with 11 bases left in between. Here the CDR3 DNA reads TGTGCCAGCAGCCAAGGTGGAGTAGAATCTGGAAACACCATATATTTT. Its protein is CASSQGGVESGNTIYF.

This chain's CDR3 is CASSFPGTANTEAFF. CDR3 sequence (DNA): TGTGCCAGCAGCTTTCCAGGGACAGCTAACACTGAAGCTTTCTTT. The chain carries TRBV5-4 and TRBJ1-1, with 7 bases matching TRBD1. Unmatched junction bases numbered 6, after V lost 2 bases and J lost 2 bases. Germline V gene data show CDR1 as SGHNT and CDR2 as YYREEE (reference sequence). This CDR3 region has 15 residues. Full variable domain (remainder filled in from reference TRBV5-4 and TRBJ1-1): ETGVTQSPTHLIKTRGQQVTLRCSSQSGHNTVSWYQQALGQGPQFIFQYYREEENGRGNFPPRFSGLQFPNYSSELNVNALELDDSALYLCASSFPGTANTEAFFGQGTRLTVV.

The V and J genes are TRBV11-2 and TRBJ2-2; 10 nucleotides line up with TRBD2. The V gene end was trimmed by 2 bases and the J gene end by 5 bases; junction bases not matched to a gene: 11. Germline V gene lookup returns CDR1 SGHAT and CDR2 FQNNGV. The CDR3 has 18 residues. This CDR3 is CASSLTLAGAGGTGELFF. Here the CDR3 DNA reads TGTGCCAGCAGCTTAACGCTAGCGGGAGCGGGGGGGACCGGGGAGCTGTTTTTT.

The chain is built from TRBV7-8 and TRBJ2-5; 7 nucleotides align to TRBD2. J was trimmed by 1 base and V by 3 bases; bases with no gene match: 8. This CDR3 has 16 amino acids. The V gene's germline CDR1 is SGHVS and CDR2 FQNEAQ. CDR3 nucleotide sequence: TGTGCCAGCAGCTTGACCCCTAGCGGCTCCCAAGAGACCCAGTACTTC. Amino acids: CASSLTPSGSQETQYF.

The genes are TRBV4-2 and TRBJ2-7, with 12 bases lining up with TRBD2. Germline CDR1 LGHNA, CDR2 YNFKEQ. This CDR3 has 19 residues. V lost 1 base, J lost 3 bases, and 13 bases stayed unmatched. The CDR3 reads CASSQGTSGVRGASYEQYF. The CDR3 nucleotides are TGTGCCAGCAGCCAAGGGACTAGCGGGGTGAGAGGGGCGAGCTACGAGCAGTACTTC.